This T cell receptor beta chain originates from a study of technical replicates of blood from a handful of donors. Here immunoSEQ multiplex PCR was the method, and the copy in TCRdb shows in-frame clones only, minus some. This table holds 65,000 to 90,000 clones, 93% found once. From germline, CDR1 is MNHNY and CDR2 SVGAGI (reference sequence). Trimming cost V 0 bases and J 6 bases, with 14 bases left between them. The length of the CDR3 is 16 residues. This receptor was obtained from a human donor in good health. The sample was T cells isolated from PBMCs. This chain uses TRBV6-6 with TRBJ1-4; the D gene is possibly TRBD1 (6 bases). The DNA for the CDR3 is TGTGCCAGCAGTTACTCTAAGAGGGGGTGGGATGAAAAACTGTTTTTT. This sequence encodes CASSYSKRGWDEKLFF.